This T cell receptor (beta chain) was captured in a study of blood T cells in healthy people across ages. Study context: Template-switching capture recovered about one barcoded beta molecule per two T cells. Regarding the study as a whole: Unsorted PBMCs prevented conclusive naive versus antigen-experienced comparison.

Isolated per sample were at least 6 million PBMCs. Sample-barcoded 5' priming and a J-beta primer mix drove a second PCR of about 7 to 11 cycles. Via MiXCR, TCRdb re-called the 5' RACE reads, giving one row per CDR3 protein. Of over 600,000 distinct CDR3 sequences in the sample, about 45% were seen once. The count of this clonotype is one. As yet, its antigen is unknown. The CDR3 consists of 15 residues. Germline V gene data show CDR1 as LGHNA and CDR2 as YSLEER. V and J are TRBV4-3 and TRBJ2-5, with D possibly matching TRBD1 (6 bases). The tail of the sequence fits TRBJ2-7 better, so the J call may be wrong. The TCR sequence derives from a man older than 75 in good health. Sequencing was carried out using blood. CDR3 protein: CASSQFSTGTYEQYF. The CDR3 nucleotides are TGCGCCAGCAGCCAATTCTCTACAGGGACCTACGAGCAGTACTTC.